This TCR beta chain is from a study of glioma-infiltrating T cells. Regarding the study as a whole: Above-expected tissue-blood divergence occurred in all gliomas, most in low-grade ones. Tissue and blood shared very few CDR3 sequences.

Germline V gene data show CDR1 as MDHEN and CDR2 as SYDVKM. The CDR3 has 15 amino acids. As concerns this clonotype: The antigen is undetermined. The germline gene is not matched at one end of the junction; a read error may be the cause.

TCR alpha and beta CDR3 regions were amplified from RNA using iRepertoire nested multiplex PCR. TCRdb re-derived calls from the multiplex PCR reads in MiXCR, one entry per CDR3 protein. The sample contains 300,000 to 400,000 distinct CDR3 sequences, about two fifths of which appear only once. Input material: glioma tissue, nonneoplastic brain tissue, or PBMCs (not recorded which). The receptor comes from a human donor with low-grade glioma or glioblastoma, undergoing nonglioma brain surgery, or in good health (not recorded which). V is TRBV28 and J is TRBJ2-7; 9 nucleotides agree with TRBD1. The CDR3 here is CARSFEGTGSYEQYF. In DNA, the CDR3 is TGTGCCAGAAGTTTCGAAGGGACAGGGTCCTACGAGCAGTACTTC. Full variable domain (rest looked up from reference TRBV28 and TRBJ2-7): DVKVTQSSRYLVKRTGEKVFLECVQDMDHENMFWYRQDPGLGLRLIYFSYDVKMKEKGDIPEGYSVSREKKERFSLILESASTNQTSMYLCARSFEGTGSYEQYFGPGTRLTVT.